This T cell receptor beta chain was identified in a study of blood T cell repertoires in COVID-19. Study-level background: Researchers got acute and convalescent COVID-19 samples from the United States, Italy and Spain.

This clone was detected once. Some clones are missing from TCRdb's copy, which holds only in-frame ones; the method was immunoSEQ multiplex PCR. The data contain 410,000 or so clones, around nine tenths of them singletons. Sequenced: peripheral blood. The TCR comes from a woman aged 40 to 50 with COVID-19, enrolled during active disease.

The CDR3 DNA sequence: TGTGCCAGCAGTTTAACCCGGCAGGGCCCAGCGGGGGGAAACACCATATATTTT. Translation gives CASSLTRQGPAGGNTIYF. The chain has TRBV27 and TRBJ1-3; tentatively, D is TRBD1 (5 bases). The CDR3 sequence is 18 residues long. Germline lookup yields CDR1 MNHEY and CDR2 SMNVEV (reference sequence). V was cut by 2 bases and J by 4 bases, with 21 bases left in between.